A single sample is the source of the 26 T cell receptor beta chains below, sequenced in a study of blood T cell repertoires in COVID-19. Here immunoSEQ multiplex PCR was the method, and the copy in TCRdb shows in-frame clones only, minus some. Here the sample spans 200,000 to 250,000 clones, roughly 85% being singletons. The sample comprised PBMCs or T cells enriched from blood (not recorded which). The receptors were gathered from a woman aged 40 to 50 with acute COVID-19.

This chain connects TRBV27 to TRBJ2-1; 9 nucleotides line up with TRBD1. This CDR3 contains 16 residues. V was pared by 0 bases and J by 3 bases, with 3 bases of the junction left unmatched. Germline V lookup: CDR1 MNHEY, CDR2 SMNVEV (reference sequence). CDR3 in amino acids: CASSLSGTGHYNEQFF. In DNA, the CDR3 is TGTGCCAGCAGTTTATCGGGGACAGGGCACTACAATGAGCAGTTCTTC.

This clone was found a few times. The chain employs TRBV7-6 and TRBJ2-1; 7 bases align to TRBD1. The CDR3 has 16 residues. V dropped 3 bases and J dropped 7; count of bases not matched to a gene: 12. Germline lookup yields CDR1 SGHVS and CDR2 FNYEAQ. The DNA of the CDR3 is TGTGCCAGCAGCTTGGGGGACAGAGACTTCATGAATGAGCAGTTCTTC. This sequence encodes CASSLGDRDFMNEQFF.

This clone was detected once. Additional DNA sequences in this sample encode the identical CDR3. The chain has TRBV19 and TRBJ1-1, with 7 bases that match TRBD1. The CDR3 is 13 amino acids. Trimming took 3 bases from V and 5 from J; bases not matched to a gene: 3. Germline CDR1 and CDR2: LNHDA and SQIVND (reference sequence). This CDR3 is CASSIRGRTEAFF. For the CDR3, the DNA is TGTGCCAGTAGTATCAGGGGGAGGACTGAAGCTTTCTTT.

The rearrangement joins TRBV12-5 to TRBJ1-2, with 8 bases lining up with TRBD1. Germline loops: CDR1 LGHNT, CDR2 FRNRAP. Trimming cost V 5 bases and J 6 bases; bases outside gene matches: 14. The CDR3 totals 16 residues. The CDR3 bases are TGTGCTAGTGGTGATGAATGGTCGGACAGGGAAAATGGCTACACCTTC. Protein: CASGDEWSDRENGYTF. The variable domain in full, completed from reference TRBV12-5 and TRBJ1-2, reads DARVTQTPRHKVTEMGQEVTMRCQPILGHNTVFWYRQTMMQGLELLAYFRNRAPLDDSGMPKDRFSAEMPDATLATLKIQPSEPRDSAVYFCASGDEWSDRENGYTFGSGTRLTVV.

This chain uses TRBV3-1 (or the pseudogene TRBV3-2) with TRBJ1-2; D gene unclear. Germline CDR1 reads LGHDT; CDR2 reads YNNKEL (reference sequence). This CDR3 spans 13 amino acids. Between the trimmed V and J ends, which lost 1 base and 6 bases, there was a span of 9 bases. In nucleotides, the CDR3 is TGTGCCAGCAGCCAAGGGGGAGGCGATGGCTACACCTTC. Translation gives CASSQGGGDGYTF.

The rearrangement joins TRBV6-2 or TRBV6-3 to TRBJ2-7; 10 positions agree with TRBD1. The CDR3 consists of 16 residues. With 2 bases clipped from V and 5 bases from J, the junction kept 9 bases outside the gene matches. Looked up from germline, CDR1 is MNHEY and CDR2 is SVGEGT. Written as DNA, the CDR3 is TGTGCCAGCAGTTACACCCCGGGACAGGGGTCCGACGAGCAGTACTTC. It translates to CASSYTPGQGSDEQYF.

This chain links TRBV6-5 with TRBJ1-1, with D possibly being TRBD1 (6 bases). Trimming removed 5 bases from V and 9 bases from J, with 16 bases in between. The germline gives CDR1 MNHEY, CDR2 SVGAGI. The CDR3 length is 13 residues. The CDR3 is CASSLGGGAKAFF. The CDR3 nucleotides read TGTGCCAGCAGTCTCGGTGGGGGCGCTAAAGCTTTCTTT.

This chain's CDR3 is CASSSHYNEQFF. Here the CDR3 DNA reads TGTGCCAGCAGTTCCCATTACAATGAGCAGTTCTTC. The chain recombines TRBV7-9 with TRBJ2-1; D is uncertain. CDR3 length: 12 amino acids. Germline lookup yields CDR1 SEHNR and CDR2 FQNEAQ (reference sequence). Trimming shortened V by 6 bases and J by 4 bases, and 7 bases separated the two germline ends.

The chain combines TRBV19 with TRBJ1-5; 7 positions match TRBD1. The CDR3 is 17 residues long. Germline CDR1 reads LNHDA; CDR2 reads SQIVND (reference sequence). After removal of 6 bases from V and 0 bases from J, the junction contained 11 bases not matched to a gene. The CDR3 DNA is TGTGCCAGTAGGTCCTCAACAGGGGCCTCTAGCAATCAGCCCCAGCATTTT. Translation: CASRSSTGASSNQPQHF.

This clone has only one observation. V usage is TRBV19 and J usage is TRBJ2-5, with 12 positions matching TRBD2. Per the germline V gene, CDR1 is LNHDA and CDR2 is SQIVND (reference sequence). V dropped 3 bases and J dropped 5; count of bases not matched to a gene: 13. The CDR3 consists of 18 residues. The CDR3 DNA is TGTGCCAGTAGTATCAGACTAGCGGGGGAACCCCCAGTCGAGACCCAGTACTTC. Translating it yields CASSIRLAGEPPVETQYF.

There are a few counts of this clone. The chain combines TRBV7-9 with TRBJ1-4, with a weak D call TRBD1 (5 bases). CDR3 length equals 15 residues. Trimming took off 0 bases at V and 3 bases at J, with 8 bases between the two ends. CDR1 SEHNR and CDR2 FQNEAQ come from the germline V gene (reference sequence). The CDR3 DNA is TGTGCCAGCAGCTTAGCCCGGGGGGCTAATGAAAAACTGTTTTTT. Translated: CASSLARGANEKLFF.

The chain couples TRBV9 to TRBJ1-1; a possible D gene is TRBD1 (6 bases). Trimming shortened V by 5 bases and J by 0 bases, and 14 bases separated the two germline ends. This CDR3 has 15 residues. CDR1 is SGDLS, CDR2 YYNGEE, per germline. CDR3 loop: CASRGEGVMNTEAFF. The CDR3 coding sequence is TGTGCCAGCAGGGGAGAGGGGGTCATGAACACTGAAGCTTTCTTT.

The CDR3 is CASRRQETYEQYF. DNA for the CDR3: TGTGCCAGCCGTAGACAGGAAACCTACGAGCAGTACTTC. The chain carries TRBV2 and TRBJ2-7; maybe TRBD1 (6 bases). In germline, CDR1 is SNHLY, CDR2 FYNNEI. The CDR3 sequence is 13 residues long. Trimming pared 8 bases from V and 2 bases from J, leaving 13 bases between.

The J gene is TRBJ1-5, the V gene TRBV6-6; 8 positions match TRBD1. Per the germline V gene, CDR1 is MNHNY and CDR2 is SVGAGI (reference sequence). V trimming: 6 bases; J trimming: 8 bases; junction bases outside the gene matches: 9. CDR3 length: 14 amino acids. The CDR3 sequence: CASRPGQGSEPQHF. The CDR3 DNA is TGTGCCAGCAGGCCCGGACAGGGTAGTGAGCCCCAGCATTTT.

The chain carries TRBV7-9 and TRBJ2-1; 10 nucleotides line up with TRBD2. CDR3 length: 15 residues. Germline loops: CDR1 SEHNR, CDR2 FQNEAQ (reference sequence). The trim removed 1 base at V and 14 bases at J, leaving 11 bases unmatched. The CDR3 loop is CASSLVPSGGPREFF. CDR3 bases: TGTGCCAGCAGCTTAGTCCCTAGCGGGGGCCCTAGGGAGTTCTTC.

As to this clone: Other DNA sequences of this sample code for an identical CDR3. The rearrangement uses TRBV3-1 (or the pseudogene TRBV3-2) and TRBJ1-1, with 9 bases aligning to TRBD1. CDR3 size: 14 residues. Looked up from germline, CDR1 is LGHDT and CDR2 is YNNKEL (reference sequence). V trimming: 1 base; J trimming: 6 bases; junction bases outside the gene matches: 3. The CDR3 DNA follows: TGTGCCAGCAGCCAAGGACAGGGGGTGGCTGAAGCTTTCTTT. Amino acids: CASSQGQGVAEAFF.

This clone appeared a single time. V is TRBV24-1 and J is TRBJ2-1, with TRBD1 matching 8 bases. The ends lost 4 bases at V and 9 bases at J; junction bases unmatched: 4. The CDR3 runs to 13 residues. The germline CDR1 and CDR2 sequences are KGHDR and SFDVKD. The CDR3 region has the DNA TGTGCCACCAGTGACAGTACAGGGGGTGAGCAGTTCTTC. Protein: CATSDSTGGEQFF.

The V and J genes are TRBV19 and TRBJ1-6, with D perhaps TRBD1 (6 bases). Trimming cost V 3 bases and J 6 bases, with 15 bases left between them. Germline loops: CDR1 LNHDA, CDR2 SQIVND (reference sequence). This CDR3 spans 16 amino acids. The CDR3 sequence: CASSIGQGRLNSPLHF. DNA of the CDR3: TGTGCCAGTAGTATTGGGCAGGGGCGGCTTAATTCACCCCTCCACTTT.

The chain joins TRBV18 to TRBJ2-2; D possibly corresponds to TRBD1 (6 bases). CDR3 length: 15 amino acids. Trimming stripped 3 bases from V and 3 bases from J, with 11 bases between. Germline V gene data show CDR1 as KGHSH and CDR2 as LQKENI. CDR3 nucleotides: TGTGCCAGCTCACCTAGCAACAGGGACACCGGGGAGCTGTTTTTT. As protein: CASSPSNRDTGELFF. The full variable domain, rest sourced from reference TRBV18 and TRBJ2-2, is NAGVMQNPRHLVRRRGQEARLRCSPMKGHSHVYWYRQLPEEGLKFMVYLQKENIIDESGMPKERFSAEFPKEGPSILRIQQVVRGDSAAYFCASSPSNRDTGELFFGEGSRLTVL.

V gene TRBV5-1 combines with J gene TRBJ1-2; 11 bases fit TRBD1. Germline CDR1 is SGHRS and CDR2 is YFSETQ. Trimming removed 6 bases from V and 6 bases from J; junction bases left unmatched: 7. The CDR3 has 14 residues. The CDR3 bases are TGCGCCAGCACCCGGACAGGGGGCTCTGATGGCTACACCTTC. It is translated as CASTRTGGSDGYTF.

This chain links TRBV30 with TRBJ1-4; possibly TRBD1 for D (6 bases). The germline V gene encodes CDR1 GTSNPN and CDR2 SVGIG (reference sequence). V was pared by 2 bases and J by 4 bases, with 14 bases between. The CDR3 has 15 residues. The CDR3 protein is CAWSITTGRNEKLFF. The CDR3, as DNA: TGTGCCTGGAGTATTACGACAGGTCGTAATGAAAAACTGTTTTTT.

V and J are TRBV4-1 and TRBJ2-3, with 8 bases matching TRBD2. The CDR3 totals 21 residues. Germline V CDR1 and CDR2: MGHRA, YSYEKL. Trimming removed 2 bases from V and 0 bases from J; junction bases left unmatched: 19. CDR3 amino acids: CASSQLPSFPGTSRSTDTQYF. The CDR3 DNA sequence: TGCGCCAGCAGCCAACTCCCCTCCTTTCCCGGGACTAGTCGGAGCACAGATACGCAGTATTTT.

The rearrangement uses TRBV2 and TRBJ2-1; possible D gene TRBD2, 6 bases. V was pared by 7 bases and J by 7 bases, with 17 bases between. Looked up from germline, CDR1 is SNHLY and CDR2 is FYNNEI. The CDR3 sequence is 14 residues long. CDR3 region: CASMMSSAINEQFF. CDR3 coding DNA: TGTGCCAGCATGATGTCTAGCGCAATTAATGAGCAGTTCTTC. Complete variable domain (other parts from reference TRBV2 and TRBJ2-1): EPEVTQTPSHQVTQMGQEVILRCVPISNHLYFYWYRQILGQKVEFLVSFYNNEISEKSEIFDDQFSVERPDGSNFTLKIRSTKLEDSAMYFCASMMSSAINEQFFGPGTRLTVL.

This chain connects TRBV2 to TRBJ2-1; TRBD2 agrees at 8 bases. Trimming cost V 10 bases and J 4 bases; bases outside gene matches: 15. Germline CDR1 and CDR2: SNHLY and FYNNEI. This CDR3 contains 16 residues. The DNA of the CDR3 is TGTGCCACAGCGCAAAAGGGTCTAGCGGGTTACAATGAGCAGTTCTTC. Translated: CATAQKGLAGYNEQFF.

The CDR3 loop is CATSLLDRSSYGYTF. CDR3 in DNA: TGTGCCACCAGCTTGCTTGACAGGTCCTCCTATGGCTACACCTTC. This chain links TRBV15 with TRBJ1-2; D is perhaps TRBD1 (6 bases). Trimming shortened V by 5 bases and J by 4 bases, and 17 bases separated the two germline ends. There are 15 residues in the CDR3. CDR1 and CDR2 (germline): LNHNV, YYDKDF (reference sequence).

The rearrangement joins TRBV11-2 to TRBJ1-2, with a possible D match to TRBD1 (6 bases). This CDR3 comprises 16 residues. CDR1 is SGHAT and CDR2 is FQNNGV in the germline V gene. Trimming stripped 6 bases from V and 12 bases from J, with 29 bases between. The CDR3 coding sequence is TGTGCCAGCAGGCCCAGAACAGGGACCCTCGCCGACGCCCACACCTTC. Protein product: CASRPRTGTLADAHTF.